This TCR beta chain was captured by sequencing in a study of liver allograft versus peripheral blood T cells. At the level of the study: Recipients' peripheral blood supplied the T cell receptor repertoires against which those in transplanted livers were compared. The study, taken as a whole, reports: Within liver allografts, T cell receptor repertoires were reportedly different from those in peripheral blood.

CDR3 length equals 19 residues. V dropped 0 bases and J dropped 2 bases, with 23 bases sitting between them. CDR1 and CDR2 from the germline V gene are DFQATT and SNEGSKA (reference sequence). Each CDR3 protein gets one entry after TCRdb re-called the reads with MiXCR. The sample shows approximately 16,000 distinct CDR3 sequences, around 21% of them seen only once. Notes on this clonotype: The target antigen is unknown.

This rearrangement joins TRBV20-1 to TRBJ1-5, with D possibly being TRBD1 (5 bases). The origin of this receptor is a human patient who had a liver transplant. Some T cells may possibly be graft donor cells. The CDR3 loop reads CSARDYRDRTTGGNQPQHF. In DNA form, the CDR3 reads TGCAGTGCTAGAGATTATCGGGACCGTACGACCGGAGGCAATCAGCCCCAGCATTTT.